The source of this TCR beta chain is a study of tumor-infiltrating lymphocytes in primary liver carcinoma. The overall study: Male and female patients aged 30 to 69 years made up the cohort. Samples returned roughly 3.65 to 7.13 million productive TCRbeta reads, a yield that was similar across tissue types.

Co-extracted RNA and DNA came from about 19-30 mg of unsorted bulk tissue. All patients had surgically resected primary liver carcinoma. Using a constant-region primer together with ProtoScript II reverse transcriptase, TCR beta cDNA was made from 450 to 600 ng of total RNA. The TCR beta library was amplified through three nested multiplex PCR rounds in a modified ARM-PCR procedure. TRBV1-TRBV30 forward and Cbeta reverse primers drove the first two roughly 9-cycle rounds. TCRdb itself ran the multiplex PCR reads through MiXCR, one entry per CDR3 protein. The sample carries about 35,000 distinct CDR3 sequences, roughly 74% recorded once. This CDR3 spans 17 amino acids. J gave up 1 base and V 4 bases, and 13 bases lay outside the gene matches. Germline V gene data show CDR1 as SGHRS and CDR2 as YFSETQ.

This TCR was recovered from a man in his forties with primary liver carcinoma and hepatitis B virus infection. The specimen sequenced was liver tumor tissue from sampling region 4. The subset was: tumor region T4, right-lateral pole. This chain uses TRBV5-1 with TRBJ1-1, with 7 bases fitting TRBD1. As DNA, the CDR3 is TGCGCCAGCAGCATGACAGGGTTACAACTCTCGAACACTGAAGCTTTCTTT. This encodes CASSMTGLQLSNTEAFF.